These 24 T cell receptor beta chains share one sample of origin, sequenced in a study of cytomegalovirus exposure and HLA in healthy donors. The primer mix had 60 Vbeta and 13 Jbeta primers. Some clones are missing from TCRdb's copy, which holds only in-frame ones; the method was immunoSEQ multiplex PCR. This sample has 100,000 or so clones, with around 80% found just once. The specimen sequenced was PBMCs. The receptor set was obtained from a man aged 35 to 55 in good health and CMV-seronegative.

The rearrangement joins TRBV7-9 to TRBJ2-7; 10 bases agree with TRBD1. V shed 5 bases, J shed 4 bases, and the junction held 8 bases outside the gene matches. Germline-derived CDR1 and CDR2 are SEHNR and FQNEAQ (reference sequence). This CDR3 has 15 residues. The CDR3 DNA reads TGTGCCAGCAGCCCTGAGACAGGGGGCGTGTACGAGCAGTACTTC. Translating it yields CASSPETGGVYEQYF.

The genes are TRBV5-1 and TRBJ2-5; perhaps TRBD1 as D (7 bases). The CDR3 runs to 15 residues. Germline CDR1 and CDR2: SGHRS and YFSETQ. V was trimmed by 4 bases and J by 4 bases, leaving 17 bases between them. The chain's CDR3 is CASSPVRGAGETQYF. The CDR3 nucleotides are TGCGCCAGCAGCCCCGTCAGGGGGGCCGGAGAGACCCAGTACTTC.

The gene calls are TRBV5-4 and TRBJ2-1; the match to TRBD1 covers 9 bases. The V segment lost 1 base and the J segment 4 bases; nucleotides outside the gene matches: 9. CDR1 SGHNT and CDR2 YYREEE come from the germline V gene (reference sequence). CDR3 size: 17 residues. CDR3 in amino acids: CASSLLPGTGRYNEQFF. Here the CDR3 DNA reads TGTGCCAGCAGCTTGCTGCCCGGGACAGGGAGATACAATGAGCAGTTCTTC.

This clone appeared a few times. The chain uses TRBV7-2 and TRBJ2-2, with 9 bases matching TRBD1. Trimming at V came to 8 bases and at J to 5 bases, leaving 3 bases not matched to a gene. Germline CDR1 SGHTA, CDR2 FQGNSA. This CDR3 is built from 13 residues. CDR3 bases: TGTGCCAGCCACAGGGGGCGAACCGGGGAGCTGTTTTTT. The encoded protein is CASHRGRTGELFF.

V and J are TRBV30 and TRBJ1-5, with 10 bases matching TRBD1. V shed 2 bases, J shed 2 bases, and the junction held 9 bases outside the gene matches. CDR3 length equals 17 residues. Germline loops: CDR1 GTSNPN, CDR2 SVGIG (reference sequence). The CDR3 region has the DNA TGTGCCTGGAGTCGGGACAGGGGTATCTCGGGCAATCAGCCCCAGCATTTT. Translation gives CAWSRDRGISGNQPQHF. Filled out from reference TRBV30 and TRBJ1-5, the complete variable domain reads SQTIHQWPATLVQPVGSPLSLECTVEGTSNPNLYWYRQAAGRGLQLLFYSVGIGQISSEVPQNLSASRPQDRQFILSSKKLLLSDSGFYLCAWSRDRGISGNQPQHFGDGTRLSIL.

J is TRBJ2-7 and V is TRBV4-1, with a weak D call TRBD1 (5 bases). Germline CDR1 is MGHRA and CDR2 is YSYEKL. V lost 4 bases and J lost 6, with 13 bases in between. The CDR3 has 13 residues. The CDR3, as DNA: TGCGCCAGCAGCCCCTTCAGGGAAGGCGAGCAGTACTTC. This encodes CASSPFREGEQYF.

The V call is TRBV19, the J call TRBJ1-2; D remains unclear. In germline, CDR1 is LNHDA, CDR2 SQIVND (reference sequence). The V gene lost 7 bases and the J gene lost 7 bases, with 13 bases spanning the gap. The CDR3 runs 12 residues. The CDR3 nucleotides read TGTGCCAGTACCGAACCCTATGGTGGCTACACCTTC. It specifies CASTEPYGGYTF.

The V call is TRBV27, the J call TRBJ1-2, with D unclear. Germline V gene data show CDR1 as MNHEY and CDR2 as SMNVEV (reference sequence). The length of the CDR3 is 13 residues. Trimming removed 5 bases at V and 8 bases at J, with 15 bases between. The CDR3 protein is CASSLSTLNGYTF. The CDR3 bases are TGTGCCAGCAGTCTAAGTACGCTTAACGGCTACACCTTC.

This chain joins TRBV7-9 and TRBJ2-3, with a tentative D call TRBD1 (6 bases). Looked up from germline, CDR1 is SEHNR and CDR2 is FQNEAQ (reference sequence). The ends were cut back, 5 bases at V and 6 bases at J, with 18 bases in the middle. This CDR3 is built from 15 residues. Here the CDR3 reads CASSPGQFLWDTQYF. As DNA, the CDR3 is TGTGCCAGCAGCCCCGGACAGTTTTTATGGGATACGCAGTATTTT.

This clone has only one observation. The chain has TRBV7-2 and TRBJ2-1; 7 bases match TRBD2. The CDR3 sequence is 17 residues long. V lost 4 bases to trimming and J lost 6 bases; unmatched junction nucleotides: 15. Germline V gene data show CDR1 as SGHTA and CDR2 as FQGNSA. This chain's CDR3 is CASSSRRMSGAFNEQFF. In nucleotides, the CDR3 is TGTGCCAGCAGCTCCCGGCGTATGAGCGGGGCCTTCAATGAGCAGTTCTTC.

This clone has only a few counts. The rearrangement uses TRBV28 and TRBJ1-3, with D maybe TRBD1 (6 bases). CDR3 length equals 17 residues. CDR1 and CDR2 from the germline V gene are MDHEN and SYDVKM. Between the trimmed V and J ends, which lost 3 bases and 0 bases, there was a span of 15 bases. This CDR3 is CASSFQGRLDSGNTIYF. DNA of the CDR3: TGTGCCAGCAGTTTTCAGGGGCGCTTAGACTCTGGAAACACCATATATTTT.

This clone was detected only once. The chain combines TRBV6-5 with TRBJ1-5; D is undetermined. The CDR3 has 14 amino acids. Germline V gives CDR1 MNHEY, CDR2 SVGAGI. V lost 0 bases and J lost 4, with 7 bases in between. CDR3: CASSYSGGNQPQHF. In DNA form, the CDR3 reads TGTGCCAGCAGTTACTCGGGAGGGAATCAGCCCCAGCATTTT.

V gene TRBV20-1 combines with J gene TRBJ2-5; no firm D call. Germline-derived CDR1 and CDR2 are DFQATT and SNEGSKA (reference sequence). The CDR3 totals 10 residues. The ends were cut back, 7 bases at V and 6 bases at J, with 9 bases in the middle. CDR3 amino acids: CSVYSQTQYF. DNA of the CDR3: TGCAGTGTGTACTCCCAGACCCAGTACTTC.

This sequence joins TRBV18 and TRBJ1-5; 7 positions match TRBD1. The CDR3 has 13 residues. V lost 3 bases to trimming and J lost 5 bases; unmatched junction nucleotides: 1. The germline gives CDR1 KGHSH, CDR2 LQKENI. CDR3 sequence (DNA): TGTGCCAGCTCACCTACAGGGGATCAGCCCCAGCATTTT. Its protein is CASSPTGDQPQHF.

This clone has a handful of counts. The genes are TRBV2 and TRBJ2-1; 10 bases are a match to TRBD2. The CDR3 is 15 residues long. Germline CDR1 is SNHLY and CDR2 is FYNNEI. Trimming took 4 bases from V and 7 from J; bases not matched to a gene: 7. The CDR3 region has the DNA TGTGCCAGCAGTGCACTAGCGGGGATGGGTAATGAGCAGTTCTTC. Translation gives CASSALAGMGNEQFF.

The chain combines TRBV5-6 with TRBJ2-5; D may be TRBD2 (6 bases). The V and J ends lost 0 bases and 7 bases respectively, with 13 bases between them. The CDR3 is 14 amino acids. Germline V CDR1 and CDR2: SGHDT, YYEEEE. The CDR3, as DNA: TGTGCCAGCAGCTTGGTACGGGGAGGCGGGACCCAGTACTTC. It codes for CASSLVRGGGTQYF.

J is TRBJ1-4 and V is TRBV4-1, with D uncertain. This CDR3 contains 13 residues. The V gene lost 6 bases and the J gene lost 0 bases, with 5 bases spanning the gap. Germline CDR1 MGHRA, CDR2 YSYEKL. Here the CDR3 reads CASSSATNEKLFF. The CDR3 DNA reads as TGCGCCAGCAGTTCGGCAACTAATGAAAAACTGTTTTTT.

The CDR3 loop reads CASSQDWGLAGRSYEQYF. In DNA, the CDR3 is TGCGCCAGCAGCCAAGACTGGGGACTAGCGGGCCGATCCTACGAGCAGTACTTC. The chain combines TRBV4-3 with TRBJ2-7; 12 bases fit TRBD2. Germline V gene lookup returns CDR1 LGHNA and CDR2 YSLEER. The CDR3 runs to 18 residues. V lost 0 bases and J lost 1; bases outside the gene matches: 7.

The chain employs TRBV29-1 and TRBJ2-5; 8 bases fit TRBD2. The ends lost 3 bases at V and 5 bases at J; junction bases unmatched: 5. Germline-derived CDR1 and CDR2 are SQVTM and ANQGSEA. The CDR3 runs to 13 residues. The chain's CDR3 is CSVERGVGETQYF. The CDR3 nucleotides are TGCAGCGTTGAGCGGGGGGTAGGGGAGACCCAGTACTTC. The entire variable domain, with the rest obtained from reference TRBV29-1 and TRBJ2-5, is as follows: SAVISQKPSRDICQRGTSLTIQCQVDSQVTMMFWYRQQPGQSLTLIATANQGSEATYESGFVIDKFPISRPNLTFSTLTVSNMSPEDSSIYLCSVERGVGETQYFGPGTRLLVL.

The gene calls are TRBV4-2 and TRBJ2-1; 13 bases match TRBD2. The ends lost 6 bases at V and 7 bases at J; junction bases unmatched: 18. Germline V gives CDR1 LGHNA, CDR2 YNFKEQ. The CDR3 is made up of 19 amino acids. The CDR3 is CASSPTHGLAGARGNEQFF. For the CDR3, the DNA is TGTGCCAGCAGTCCGACCCACGGACTAGCGGGGGCTAGGGGTAATGAGCAGTTCTTC.

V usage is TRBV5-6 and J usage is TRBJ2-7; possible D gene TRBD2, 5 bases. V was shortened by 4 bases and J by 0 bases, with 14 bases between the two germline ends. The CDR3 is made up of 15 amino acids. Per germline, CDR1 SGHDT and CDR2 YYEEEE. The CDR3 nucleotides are TGTGCCAGCAGCCCCCGGGGAAGGAGCTCCTACGAGCAGTACTTC. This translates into CASSPRGRSSYEQYF.

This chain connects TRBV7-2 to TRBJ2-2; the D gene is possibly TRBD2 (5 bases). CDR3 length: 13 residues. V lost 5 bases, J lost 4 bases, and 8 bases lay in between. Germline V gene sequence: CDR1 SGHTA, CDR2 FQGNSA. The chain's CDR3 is CASSVGITGELFF. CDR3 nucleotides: TGTGCCAGCAGCGTCGGGATCACCGGGGAGCTGTTTTTT.

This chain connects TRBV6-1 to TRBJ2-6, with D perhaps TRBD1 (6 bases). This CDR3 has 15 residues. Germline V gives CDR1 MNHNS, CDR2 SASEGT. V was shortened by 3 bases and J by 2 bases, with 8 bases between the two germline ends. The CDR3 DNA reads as TGTGCCAGCAGTGATTGGGGGCCTGGGGCCAACGTCCTGACTTTC. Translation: CASSDWGPGANVLTF.

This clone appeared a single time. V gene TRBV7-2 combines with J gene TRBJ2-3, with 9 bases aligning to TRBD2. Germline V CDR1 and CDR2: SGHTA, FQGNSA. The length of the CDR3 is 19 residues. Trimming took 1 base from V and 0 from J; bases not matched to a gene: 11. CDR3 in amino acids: CASSLVGLAGTTSTDTQYF. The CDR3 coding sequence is TGTGCCAGCAGCTTAGTGGGGCTAGCGGGGACTACTAGCACAGATACGCAGTATTTT.